This T cell receptor beta chain originates from a study of human T cells and chemical hapten exposure (dated by TCRdb to about 2021). Regarding the research as a whole: For sensitization, 2% DPC in acetone was applied to an approximately 2 cm by approximately 2 cm area of upper inner arm skin. Throughout the study period of around 24 weeks, patients also received therapeutic DPC doses to the scalp every week. Patch testing was done on the upper back using Finn chambers containing 0.01% DPC, and results were scored after 6 days according to International Contact Dermatitis Research Group standards. The mostly female patient cohort included alopecia areata with under or over 50% scalp involvement, alopecia totalis and alopecia universalis. Libraries were pooled for sequencing, and variation in per-sample TCR yields was attributed mainly to small differences in library volumes within the pool. Peripheral blood TCR repertoire changes were tracked in vivo in alopecia patients during primary and secondary sensitization to the hapten diphenylcyclopropenone (DPC). Blood samples were taken from patients before sensitization (week 0) and at 2, 6 and about 24 weeks after DPC sensitization. Blood for TCR sequencing was provided by twenty-nine alopecia patients at one to four time points (pre-sensitization, 2, 6 and 24 weeks).

In the germline V gene (reference sequence), CDR1 corresponds to MNHEY and CDR2 to SMNVEV. Including the terminal cysteine and phenylalanine, the CDR3 comprises 15 residues. Kept here is only the CDR3 DNA, which spans 45 bases and is read in frame from base 1. Ends trimmed: V by 4 bases, J by 8 bases; bases unmatched to a gene: 6. A note on this clonotype: This receptor's antigen is unknown. Qualities for individual bases were not recorded, and no much larger clone is one base off.

According to the study, the label for this sample's time point signals: patch test 3, about 24 weeks after DPC sensitization. In light of the paper, this sample's treatment or condition label describes: therapeutic diphenylcyclopropenone sensitization with weekly scalp DPC. At each patch-test visit, blood was drawn before the patch test was applied. Patients were eligible if aged 18 to 70, diagnosed with alopecia and judged suitable for DPC therapy, and pregnant patients were excluded. Unfractionated whole blood was collected in Tempus Blood RNA tubes, and total RNA was extracted from that blood. What the authors observed across the whole study: Because every patient had alopecia, a presumed autoimmune disease, the patients' immune response might differ from that of healthy individuals. After repeated subsampling, the strength of the expansion versus patch-test correlation and the threshold at which it became significant changed. The number of TCRs above 1 in 1000 frequency did not change with DPC sensitization; there was no evidence of global repertoire structure alterations. Significantly more large CDR3 similarity clusters were formed by expanded TCRs than by pre-sensitization or healthy control sets, consistent with antigen-driven responses. A positive correlation was found between the number of PT1 expanded TCRs and patch test score, with significance reached at thresholds 8, 16 and 32 but not 4.

Library creation used RACE. Sequencer: NextSeq 500. During library preparation, unique molecular identifiers were attached to individual cDNA molecules so that TCRs could be counted quantitatively and reproducibly. Each blood RNA sample was used to sequence both TCR alpha and TCR beta chains. The study's processing was this. The median number of TCRs per sample was 85,000 to 100,000, ranging from about 20,000 to 750,000. V, J and CDR3 annotation of the TCR reads was performed with the Decombinator software suite. To make PS versus PT1 abundance plots, every sample was subsampled to the same number of TCRs (28,000). Expanded TCRs were defined as absent before sensitization and observed at least eight times at the 2-week time point. TCRdb reran the public reads through fastp at Q25 and MiXCR, keeping productive beta chains. Identical CDR3 protein sequences are pooled into one entry, listed with their most common genes and DNA. These V and J calls rely on TCRdb rather than the paper's analysis. For this sample there are more than 95,000 distinct CDR3 sequences; 27% appear just once. Under 13% of the sample lies in the top ten.

Recombination joined TRBV27 with TRBJ2-1, and 12 bases in between align with TRBD1. This material consisted of whole blood, taken in connection with sensitization to the hapten diphenylcyclopropenone (DPC). This sequence was found in a man aged 40-49 years with alopecia areata. Some clones in this sample may be carry-over from other donors' samples. The base sequence is TGTGCCAGCAGTTCCGCAGGGACAGGGGGCTATGAGCAGTTCTTC. It translates to CASSSAGTGGYEQFF.